The clone carrying this T cell receptor beta chain has a single count. This sample is part of a study of blood T cell repertoires in COVID-19. Study-level information: COVID-19 samples from acute and convalescent phases originated in the United States, Italy and Spain. In each case, the material was cDNA or gDNA derived from T cells, B-cell-depleted T cells, or PBMCs.

Here immunoSEQ multiplex PCR was the method, and the copy in TCRdb shows in-frame clones only, minus some. The sample has about 380,000 clones, roughly 86% seen once. CDR3 length: 15 residues. V lost 0 bases and J 7 bases, leaving 13 bases between the germline ends. Germline V CDR1 and CDR2: SGHAT, FQDESV (reference sequence). The material sequenced was peripheral blood. The receptor comes from a human donor with acute or convalescent COVID-19. The donor label of this sample is uncertain. This sequence joins TRBV11-1 and TRBJ2-1; TRBD2 might be the D (6 bases). In nucleotides, the CDR3 is TGTGCCAGCAGCTTAGCGGGCGACGGGGGAAATGAGCAGTTCTTC. Translating gives CASSLAGDGGNEQFF.